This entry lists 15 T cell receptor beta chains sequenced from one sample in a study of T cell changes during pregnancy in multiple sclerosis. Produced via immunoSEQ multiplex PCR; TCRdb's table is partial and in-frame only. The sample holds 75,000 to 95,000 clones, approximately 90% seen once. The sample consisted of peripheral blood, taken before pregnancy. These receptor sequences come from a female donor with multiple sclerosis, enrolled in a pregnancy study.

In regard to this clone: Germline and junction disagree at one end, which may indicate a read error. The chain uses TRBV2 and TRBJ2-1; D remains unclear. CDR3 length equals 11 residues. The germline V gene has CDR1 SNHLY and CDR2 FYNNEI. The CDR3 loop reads CAGSRVNEQFF. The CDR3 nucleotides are TGTGCCGGCAGTCGGGTGAATGAGCAGTTCTTC.

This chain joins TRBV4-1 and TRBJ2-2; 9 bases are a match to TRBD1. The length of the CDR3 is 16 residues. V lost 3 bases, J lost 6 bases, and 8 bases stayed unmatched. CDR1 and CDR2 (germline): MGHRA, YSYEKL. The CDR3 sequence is CASSQGWGQGAGELFF. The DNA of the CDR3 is TGCGCCAGCAGCCAGGGGTGGGGACAGGGTGCCGGGGAGCTGTTTTTT.

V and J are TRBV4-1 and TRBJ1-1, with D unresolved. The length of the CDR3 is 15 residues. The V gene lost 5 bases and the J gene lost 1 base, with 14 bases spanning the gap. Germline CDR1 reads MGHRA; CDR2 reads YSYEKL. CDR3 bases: TGCGCCAGCAGCGCTCAGACGGGTGGGAACACTGAAGCTTTCTTT. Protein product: CASSAQTGGNTEAFF.

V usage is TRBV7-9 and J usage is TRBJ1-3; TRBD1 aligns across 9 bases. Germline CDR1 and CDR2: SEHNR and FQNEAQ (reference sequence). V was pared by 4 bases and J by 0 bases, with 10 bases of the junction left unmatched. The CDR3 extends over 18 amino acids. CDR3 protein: CASSSGTGHFLSGNTIYF. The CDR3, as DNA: TGTGCCAGCAGCTCAGGGACAGGGCATTTTCTCTCTGGAAACACCATATATTTT.

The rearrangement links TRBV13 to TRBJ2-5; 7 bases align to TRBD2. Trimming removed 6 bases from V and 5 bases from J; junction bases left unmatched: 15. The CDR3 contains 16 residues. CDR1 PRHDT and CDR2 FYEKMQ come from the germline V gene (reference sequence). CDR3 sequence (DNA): TGTGCCAGCAGACTCAACCGGGACTACCATCGGGAGACCCAGTACTTC. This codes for CASRLNRDYHRETQYF.

CDR3 residues: CASSLLPGQGGNEQFF. The CDR3 DNA reads as TGTGCCAGCAGCTTACTGCCGGGACAGGGAGGCAATGAGCAGTTCTTC. The genes are TRBV7-9 and TRBJ2-1, with 9 positions matching TRBD1. V dropped 2 bases and J dropped 6; count of bases not matched to a gene: 8. This CDR3 spans 16 amino acids. Germline assignment: CDR1 SEHNR and CDR2 FQNEAQ (reference sequence).

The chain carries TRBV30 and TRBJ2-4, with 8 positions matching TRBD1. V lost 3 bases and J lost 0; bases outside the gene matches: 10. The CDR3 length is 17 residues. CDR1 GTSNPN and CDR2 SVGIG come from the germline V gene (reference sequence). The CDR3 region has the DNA TGTGCCTGGAGGAGGCCTGGGACAGGCTTAGCCAAAAACATTCAGTACTTC. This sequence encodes CAWRRPGTGLAKNIQYF.

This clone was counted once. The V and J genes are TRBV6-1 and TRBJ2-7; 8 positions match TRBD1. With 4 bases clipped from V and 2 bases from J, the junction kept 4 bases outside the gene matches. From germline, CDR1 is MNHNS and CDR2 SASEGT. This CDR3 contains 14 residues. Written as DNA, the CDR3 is TGTGCCAGCAGTGTCCAGGGGGCTCCCTACGAGCAGTACTTC. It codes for CASSVQGAPYEQYF.

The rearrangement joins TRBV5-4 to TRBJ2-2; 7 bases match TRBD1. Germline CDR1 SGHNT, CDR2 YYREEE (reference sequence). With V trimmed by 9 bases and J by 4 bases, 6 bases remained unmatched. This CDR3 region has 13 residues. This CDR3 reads CATSTGPTGELFF. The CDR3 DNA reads TGTGCCACGTCGACAGGGCCCACCGGGGAGCTGTTTTTT.

This CDR3 reads CASSSGGPNEQFF. The CDR3 DNA follows: TGCGCCAGCAGTAGCGGGGGGCCCAATGAGCAGTTCTTC. This chain connects TRBV5-1 to TRBJ2-1, with TRBD2 matching 10 bases. CDR1 and CDR2 from the germline V gene are SGHRS and YFSETQ. With V trimmed by 5 bases and J by 6 bases, 2 bases remained unmatched. The CDR3 covers 13 residues. Full variable domain (remainder filled in from reference TRBV5-1 and TRBJ2-1): KAGVTQTPRYLIKTRGQQVTLSCSPISGHRSVSWYQQTPGQGLQFLFEYFSETQRNKGNFPGRFSGRQFSNSRSEMNVSTLELGDSALYLCASSSGGPNEQFFGPGTRLTVL.

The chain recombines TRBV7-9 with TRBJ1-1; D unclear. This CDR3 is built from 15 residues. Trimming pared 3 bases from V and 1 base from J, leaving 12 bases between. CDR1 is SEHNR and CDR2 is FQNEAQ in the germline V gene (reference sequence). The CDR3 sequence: CASSFSYNQNTEAFF. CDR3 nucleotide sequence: TGTGCCAGCAGCTTTTCGTACAACCAGAACACTGAAGCTTTCTTT.

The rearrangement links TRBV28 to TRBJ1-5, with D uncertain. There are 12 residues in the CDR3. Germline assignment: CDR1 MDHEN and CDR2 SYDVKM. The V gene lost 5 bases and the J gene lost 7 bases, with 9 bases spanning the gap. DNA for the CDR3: TGTGCCAGCAGTCCCCTTTCCCAGCCCCAGCATTTT. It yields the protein CASSPLSQPQHF.

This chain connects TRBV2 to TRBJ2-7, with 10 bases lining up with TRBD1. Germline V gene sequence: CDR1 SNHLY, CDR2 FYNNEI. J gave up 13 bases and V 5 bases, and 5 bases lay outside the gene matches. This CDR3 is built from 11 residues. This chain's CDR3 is CASSRDRGGYF. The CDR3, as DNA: TGTGCCAGCAGTCGGGACAGGGGAGGCTACTTC.

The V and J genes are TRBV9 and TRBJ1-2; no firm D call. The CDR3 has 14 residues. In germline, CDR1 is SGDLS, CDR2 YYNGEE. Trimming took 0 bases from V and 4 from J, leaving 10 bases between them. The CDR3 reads CASSVEEAGYGYTF. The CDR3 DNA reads TGTGCCAGCAGCGTAGAAGAGGCCGGCTATGGCTACACCTTC.

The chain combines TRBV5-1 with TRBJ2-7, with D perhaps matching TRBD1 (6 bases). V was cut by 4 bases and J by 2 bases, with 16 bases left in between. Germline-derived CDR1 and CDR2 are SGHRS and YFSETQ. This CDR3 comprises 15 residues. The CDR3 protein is CASSPSGTSAYEQYF. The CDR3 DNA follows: TGCGCCAGCAGCCCCTCAGGGACATCTGCCTACGAGCAGTACTTC.